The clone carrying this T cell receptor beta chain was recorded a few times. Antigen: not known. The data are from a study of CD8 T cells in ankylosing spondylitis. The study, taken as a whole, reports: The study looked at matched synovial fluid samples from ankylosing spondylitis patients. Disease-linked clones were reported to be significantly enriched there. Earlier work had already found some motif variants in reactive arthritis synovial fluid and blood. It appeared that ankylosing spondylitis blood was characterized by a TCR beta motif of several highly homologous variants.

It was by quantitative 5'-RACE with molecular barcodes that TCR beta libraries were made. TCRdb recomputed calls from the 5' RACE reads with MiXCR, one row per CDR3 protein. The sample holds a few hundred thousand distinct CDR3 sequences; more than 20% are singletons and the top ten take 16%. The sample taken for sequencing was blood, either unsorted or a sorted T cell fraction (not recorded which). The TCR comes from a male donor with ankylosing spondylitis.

CDR3 coding DNA: TGTGCCAGCAGTTTTGTGGACAGGATCACAGATACGCAGTATTTT. The encoded protein is CASSFVDRITDTQYF. The V and J genes are TRBV28 and TRBJ2-3, with 7 bases that match TRBD1. Per the germline V gene, CDR1 is MDHEN and CDR2 is SYDVKM. Losses at the gene ends were 3 bases for V and 2 bases for J; bases not matched to a gene: 5. CDR3 size: 15 residues.